Shown below are 11 T cell receptor beta chains from a single sample sequenced in a study of T cells after posttransplantation cyclophosphamide. The naive gate required viable CD3+CD4+ or CD3+CD8+ cells with CCR7+CD45RA+CD45RO-CD95-CD27+CD28+ phenotype. Sequenced by immunoSEQ multiplex PCR; TCRdb stores in-frame clones only, minus some. The sample holds roughly 32,000 clones; about 93% are singletons and the top ten take over 0.2%. Sequences were obtained from naive CD4+ T cells sorted from PBMCs. These receptors originate from a woman aged 55-69 years in good health, CMV-negative, and a related stem cell transplant donor.

V is TRBV2 and J is TRBJ1-6; 11 nucleotides line up with TRBD1. In germline, CDR1 is SNHLY, CDR2 FYNNEI. J was trimmed by 7 bases and V by 8 bases; bases with no gene match: 1. The CDR3 covers 13 residues. The chain's CDR3 is CASRDRGNSPLHF. In nucleotides, the CDR3 is TGTGCCAGCCGGGACAGGGGGAATTCACCCCTCCACTTT.

The rearrangement links TRBV4-1 to TRBJ1-5; 10 bases match TRBD1. Germline V gene sequence: CDR1 MGHRA, CDR2 YSYEKL. The length of the CDR3 is 19 residues. V lost 0 bases to trimming and J lost 0 bases; unmatched junction nucleotides: 8. DNA of the CDR3: TGCGCCAGCAGCCAAGAGGGACAGGGGCGGGGGTATAGCAATCAGCCCCAGCATTTT. It encodes CASSQEGQGRGYSNQPQHF.

Worth noting for this clone: The junction differs from germline at one of its ends, possibly a read error. V usage is TRBV7-7 and J usage is TRBJ2-5; TRBD2 might be the D (6 bases). This CDR3 has 17 residues. In germline, CDR1 is SSHAT, CDR2 FNYEAQ (reference sequence). The CDR3 DNA reads as TGTGCTAGCAGCTTAGAATTGGGCACTAGCCGTCCAGAGACCCAGTACTTC. This sequence encodes CASSLELGTSRPETQYF.

The chain is built from TRBV2 and TRBJ1-2, with D unresolved. The V end was cut by 4 bases, the J end by 4 bases, with 16 bases between. Germline assignment: CDR1 SNHLY and CDR2 FYNNEI. CDR3 length: 15 amino acids. CDR3 amino acids: CASSVDTNPTYGYTF. The CDR3 region has the DNA TGTGCCAGCAGTGTTGACACCAACCCTACCTATGGCTACACCTTC.

V and J are TRBV6-1 and TRBJ2-3; 11 bases map to TRBD2. This CDR3 is 15 amino acids long. V lost 4 bases, J lost 1 base, and 1 base stayed unmatched. The germline V gene encodes CDR1 MNHNS and CDR2 SASEGT. CDR3 sequence: CASSAGLAGTDTQYF. DNA for the CDR3: TGTGCCAGCAGTGCGGGACTAGCGGGCACAGATACGCAGTATTTT.

Here the CDR3 reads CASLTGTRYNSPLHF. Written as DNA, the CDR3 is TGTGCCAGCTTGACCGGGACAAGATATAATTCACCCCTCCACTTT. This chain connects TRBV2 to TRBJ1-6, with TRBD1 as a possible D gene (6 bases). The CDR3 sequence is 15 residues long. Germline V gene data show CDR1 as SNHLY and CDR2 as FYNNEI. V lost 8 bases to trimming and J lost 4 bases, with 15 bases between them.

The J gene is TRBJ2-6, the V gene TRBV6-1; tentative D call: TRBD2 (5 bases). This CDR3 spans 19 amino acids. V lost 0 bases and J lost 1, with 16 bases in between. CDR1 is MNHNS, CDR2 SASEGT, per germline. The CDR3 region is CASSEALSRGGSGANVLTF. The DNA for the CDR3 is TGTGCCAGCAGTGAAGCGCTGTCTCGAGGCGGGTCTGGGGCCAACGTCCTGACTTTC.

In DNA, the CDR3 is TGCGCCAGCAGCCAGTCAAATCCAGGGGGCTTCACTGAAGCTTTCTTT. The encoded protein is CASSQSNPGGFTEAFF. This rearrangement joins TRBV4-1 to TRBJ1-1; TRBD1 aligns across 8 bases. CDR1 MGHRA and CDR2 YSYEKL come from the germline V gene. Trimming removed 3 bases from V and 4 bases from J; junction bases left unmatched: 10. This CDR3 has 16 amino acids.

The genes are TRBV14 and TRBJ2-3; perhaps TRBD1 as D (6 bases). With 1 base removed from V and 2 bases from J, the gap between germline ends came to 10 bases. The CDR3 spans 15 residues. Germline values: CDR1 SGHDN, CDR2 FVKESK. This CDR3 is CASSQGGPPTDTQYF. The CDR3 DNA is TGTGCCAGCAGCCAAGGGGGGCCCCCCACAGATACGCAGTATTTT.

The chain employs TRBV7-9 and TRBJ1-2, with TRBD1 as a possible D gene (6 bases). Germline V CDR1 and CDR2: SEHNR, FQNEAQ (reference sequence). The V gene lost 1 base and the J gene lost 5 bases, with 20 bases spanning the gap. This CDR3 comprises 17 residues. Here the CDR3 reads CASSLEPGQGGLYGYTF. The CDR3 region has the DNA TGTGCCAGCAGCTTAGAACCGGGACAAGGAGGACTGTATGGCTACACCTTC.

The V and J genes are TRBV28 and TRBJ2-7, with D possibly TRBD1 on 6 matching bases. The CDR3 length is 15 residues. CDR1 and CDR2 from the germline V gene are MDHEN and SYDVKM. Trimming shortened V by 5 bases and J by 8 bases, and 22 bases separated the two germline ends. CDR3 nucleotides: TGTGCCAGCAGTAAGGATCACAGGGCGAGATCCCAGCAGTACTTC. It specifies CASSKDHRARSQQYF. The entire variable domain, with the rest obtained from reference TRBV28 and TRBJ2-7, is as follows: DVKVTQSSRYLVKRTGEKVFLECVQDMDHENMFWYRQDPGLGLRLIYFSYDVKMKEKGDIPEGYSVSREKKERFSLILESASTNQTSMYLCASSKDHRARSQQYFGPGTRLTVT.